This section outlines one T cell receptor beta chain sequence together with its context. Its antigen is unknown. The sample belongs to a study of cytomegalovirus exposure and HLA in healthy donors. As for the study in general: In a previous analysis, 110 million or so unique TCR beta sequences were found from 170 million or so T cells.

General study results and limits: Productive status was seen about 90% or about 30% of the time for most TCR beta V segments in an earlier analysis. Cytomegalovirus association was assigned to about 150 TCR beta chains. In a later analysis, V- and J-gene trimming of beta chains associated with a DCLRE1C missense variant, replicated independently.

Trimming stripped 0 bases from V and 4 bases from J, with 6 bases between. Germline V gives CDR1 GTSNPN, CDR2 SVGIG (reference sequence). The CDR3 covers 12 residues. Researchers ran the PCR with 60 Vbeta and 13 Jbeta primers. Some clones are missing from TCRdb's copy, which holds only in-frame ones; the method was immunoSEQ multiplex PCR. The data contain around 90,000 clones, around 80% of them singletons. The receptor comes from a man aged 25 to 40 in good health and CMV-seronegative. The sample taken for sequencing was PBMCs. The genes are TRBV30 and TRBJ1-2; D gene unclear. CDR3 amino acids: CAWSVLSYGYTF. The CDR3 region has the DNA TGTGCCTGGAGTGTTTTGAGCTATGGCTACACCTTC.